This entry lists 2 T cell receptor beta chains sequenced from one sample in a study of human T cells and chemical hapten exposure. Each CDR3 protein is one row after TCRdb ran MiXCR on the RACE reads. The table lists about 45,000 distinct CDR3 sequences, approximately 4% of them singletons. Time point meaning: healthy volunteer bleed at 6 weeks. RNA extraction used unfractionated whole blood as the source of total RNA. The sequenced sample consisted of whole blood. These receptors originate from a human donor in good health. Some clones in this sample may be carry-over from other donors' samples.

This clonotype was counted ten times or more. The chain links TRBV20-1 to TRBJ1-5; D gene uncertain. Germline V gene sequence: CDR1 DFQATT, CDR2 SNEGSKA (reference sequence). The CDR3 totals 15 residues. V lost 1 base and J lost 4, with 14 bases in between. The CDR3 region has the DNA TGCAGTGCTAGAGTTCGTACCCTGGAGAATCAGCCCCAGCATTTT. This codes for CSARVRTLENQPQHF.

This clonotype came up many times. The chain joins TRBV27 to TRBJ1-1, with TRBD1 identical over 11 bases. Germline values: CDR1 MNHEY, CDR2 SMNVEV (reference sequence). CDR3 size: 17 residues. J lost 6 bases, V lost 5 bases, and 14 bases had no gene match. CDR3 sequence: CASSTDHGTGGVAEAFF. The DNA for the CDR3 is TGTGCCAGCAGTACAGATCATGGGACAGGGGGGGTCGCTGAAGCTTTCTTT.